Below are 23 T cell receptor beta chains sequenced from a single sample in a study of T cell responses to AZD1222 COVID-19 vaccine. Profiling relied on immunoSEQ multiplex PCR, and the TCRdb table lists in-frame clones only, not all of them. The profile shows roughly 120,000 clones, roughly nine tenths of them singletons. Sequenced here: peripheral blood, sampled on day 0 of AZD1222 vaccination. These receptors were obtained from an adult in good health.

This chain uses TRBV2 with TRBJ2-1; no reliable D call. Germline loops: CDR1 SNHLY, CDR2 FYNNEI. V shed 5 bases and J shed 7 bases, with 9 bases lying between them. This CDR3 is 12 amino acids long. The CDR3 DNA follows: TGTGCCAGCAGTCCCAGTGATAATGAGCAGTTCTTC. Translation gives CASSPSDNEQFF. Full variable domain (rest looked up from reference TRBV2 and TRBJ2-1): EPEVTQTPSHQVTQMGQEVILRCVPISNHLYFYWYRQILGQKVEFLVSFYNNEISEKSEIFDDQFSVERPDGSNFTLKIRSTKLEDSAMYFCASSPSDNEQFFGPGTRLTVL.

This chain uses TRBV6-1 with TRBJ1-3; no clear D. Germline V gene sequence: CDR1 MNHNS, CDR2 SASEGT. The CDR3 loop spans 13 amino acids. With 1 base removed from V and 1 base from J, the gap between germline ends came to 2 bases. The chain's CDR3 is CASSEVSGNTIYF. The DNA for the CDR3 is TGTGCCAGCAGTGAAGTATCTGGAAACACCATATATTTT.

The chain recombines TRBV20-1 with TRBJ1-6, with D unclear. V lost 3 bases and J lost 0, with 12 bases in between. The CDR3 sequence is 16 residues long. Germline CDR1 DFQATT, CDR2 SNEGSKA (reference sequence). As DNA, the CDR3 is TGCAGTGCTAGTAAGAGGCCGAGCTCCTATAATTCACCCCTCCACTTT. Translating gives CSASKRPSSYNSPLHF.

V gene TRBV11-2 combines with J gene TRBJ2-3, with D perhaps matching TRBD2 (6 bases). The CDR3 covers 13 residues. The V and J ends lost 5 bases and 0 bases respectively, with 6 bases between them. The germline gives CDR1 SGHAT, CDR2 FQNNGV. CDR3: CASSRGSTDTQYF. The CDR3 DNA is TGTGCCAGCAGCCGGGGGAGCACAGATACGCAGTATTTT.

This clone has a single count. The V gene is TRBV28, the J gene TRBJ1-4; D is perhaps TRBD1 (5 bases). The CDR3 totals 17 residues. Germline CDR1 reads MDHEN; CDR2 reads SYDVKM. Trimming took 11 bases from V and 0 from J, leaving 22 bases between them. For the CDR3, the DNA is TGTGCCGTAGCTAGAGGGGATCCTATTGCAACTAATGAAAAACTGTTTTTT. Residues: CAVARGDPIATNEKLFF. Using reference TRBV28 and TRBJ1-4 for the parts outside the CDR3, the full variable domain is DVKVTQSSRYLVKRTGEKVFLECVQDMDHENMFWYRQDPGLGLRLIYFSYDVKMKEKGDIPEGYSVSREKKERFSLILESASTNQTSMYLCAVARGDPIATNEKLFFGSGTQLSVL.

The genes are TRBV19 and TRBJ1-4; the match to TRBD1 covers 9 bases. The CDR3 extends over 15 amino acids. The germline V gene encodes CDR1 LNHDA and CDR2 SQIVND (reference sequence). V trimming: 4 bases; J trimming: 3 bases; junction bases outside the gene matches: 3. Here the CDR3 DNA reads TGTGCCAGTAGTACTGGACAGGGGCCTAATGAAAAACTGTTTTTT. This sequence encodes CASSTGQGPNEKLFF.

This clone was recorded once. The chain is built from TRBV12-3 or TRBV12-4 and TRBJ2-3; no reliable D call. The V gene lost 8 bases and the J gene lost 0 bases, with 9 bases spanning the gap. The CDR3 runs to 13 residues. The CDR3 nucleotides read TGTGCCAGCGGGCCGGCGAGCACAGATACGCAGTATTTT. Its protein is CASGPASTDTQYF.

This clone was counted a few times. The chain combines TRBV19 with TRBJ1-6; no clear D. This CDR3 region has 12 residues. Germline CDR1 reads LNHDA; CDR2 reads SQIVND (reference sequence). The V end lost 3 bases, the J end lost 10 bases, and 7 bases lay between the germline ends. CDR3 DNA: TGTGCCAGTAGTATGGGAATATCACCCCTCCACTTT. Amino acids: CASSMGISPLHF.

The V gene is TRBV19, the J gene TRBJ1-5, with D possibly matching TRBD1 (5 bases). The CDR3 is 15 amino acids. CDR1 is LNHDA and CDR2 is SQIVND in the germline V gene (reference sequence). V dropped 5 bases and J dropped 1 base, with 12 bases sitting between them. CDR3 sequence reads: CASSPQGNSNQPQHF. In DNA, the CDR3 is TGTGCCAGTAGTCCGCAGGGAAACAGCAATCAGCCCCAGCATTTT.

The chain joins TRBV18 to TRBJ2-5; D is uncertain. CDR1 is KGHSH, CDR2 LQKENI, per germline. The CDR3 is 13 amino acids. Trimming shortened V by 1 base and J by 3 bases, and 6 bases separated the two germline ends. The CDR3 is CASSPQTEETQYF. CDR3 nucleotides: TGTGCCAGCTCACCACAGACCGAAGAGACCCAGTACTTC.

With regard to this clone: Additional DNA sequences in this sample encode the identical CDR3. The chain links TRBV29-1 to TRBJ1-2; 7 bases are a match to TRBD1. Per germline, CDR1 SQVTM and CDR2 ANQGSEA. This CDR3 has 12 amino acids. The V segment lost 2 bases and the J segment 6 bases; nucleotides outside the gene matches: 3. The CDR3 spells CSVEKTGDGYTF. CDR3 DNA sequence: TGCAGCGTTGAAAAAACAGGGGATGGCTACACCTTC.

The V call is TRBV2, the J call TRBJ1-6; the D gene is possibly TRBD1 (5 bases). CDR3 length: 13 residues. Trimming removed 10 bases from V and 10 bases from J, with 17 bases in between. Germline CDR1 and CDR2: SNHLY and FYNNEI. DNA of the CDR3: TGTGCCATCATTGGGACGAGTGAGTCACCCCTCCACTTT. This codes for CAIIGTSESPLHF.

The CDR3 spells CASSLTGNTGELFF. CDR3 coding DNA: TGTGCCAGCAGTTTGACAGGGAACACCGGGGAGCTGTTTTTT. This chain joins TRBV28 and TRBJ2-2, with D tentatively TRBD1 (6 bases). V gave up 3 bases and J gave up 1 base, with 6 bases separating them. Germline assignment: CDR1 MDHEN and CDR2 SYDVKM. The CDR3 has 14 amino acids. Complete variable domain (other parts from reference TRBV28 and TRBJ2-2): DVKVTQSSRYLVKRTGEKVFLECVQDMDHENMFWYRQDPGLGLRLIYFSYDVKMKEKGDIPEGYSVSREKKERFSLILESASTNQTSMYLCASSLTGNTGELFFGEGSRLTVL.

This clone was seen a few times. V usage is TRBV5-1 and J usage is TRBJ2-7, with 8 positions matching TRBD2. This CDR3 is 17 amino acids long. V lost 4 bases and J lost 0; bases outside the gene matches: 12. Germline assignment: CDR1 SGHRS and CDR2 YFSETQ. Written as DNA, the CDR3 is TGCGCCAGCAGCCAGCCCCGGGGGGGGGATTACTCCTACGAGCAGTACTTC. It codes for CASSQPRGGDYSYEQYF.

This rearrangement joins TRBV9 to TRBJ2-7; 9 bases align to TRBD2. CDR1 and CDR2 from the germline V gene are SGDLS and YYNGEE. V shed 3 bases and J 0 bases; nucleotides not matched to a gene: 7. The CDR3 loop spans 16 amino acids. CDR3 nucleotides: TGTGCCAGCAGCGCAGTTAGTAGCGGGAGCTCCTACGAGCAGTACTTC. Its protein product is CASSAVSSGSSYEQYF.

The chain links TRBV27 to TRBJ2-7; 9 nucleotides line up with TRBD1. J was trimmed by 5 bases and V by 2 bases; bases with no gene match: 4. This CDR3 spans 14 amino acids. Germline-derived CDR1 and CDR2 are MNHEY and SMNVEV (reference sequence). The chain's CDR3 is CASSLGDRAHEQYF. CDR3 DNA: TGTGCCAGCAGTTTAGGGGACAGGGCCCACGAGCAGTACTTC.

CDR3 sequence reads: CASSQLVPGELFF. The CDR3 coding sequence is TGTGCCAGCTCACAACTAGTCCCCGGGGAGCTGTTTTTT. J is TRBJ2-2 and V is TRBV18; perhaps TRBD2 as D (5 bases). CDR1 and CDR2 (germline): KGHSH, LQKENI. The CDR3 has 13 residues. V was pared by 4 bases and J by 6 bases, with 9 bases between.

This clone was found once. The rearrangement links TRBV2 to TRBJ1-2; 8 nucleotides agree with TRBD1. Germline V CDR1 and CDR2: SNHLY, FYNNEI. The CDR3 runs 12 residues. V lost 8 bases and J lost 2; bases outside the gene matches: 1. Written as DNA, the CDR3 is TGTGCCAGCGGGGACAGGAACTATGGCTACACCTTC. Its protein product is CASGDRNYGYTF. The full variable domain, rest sourced from reference TRBV2 and TRBJ1-2, is EPEVTQTPSHQVTQMGQEVILRCVPISNHLYFYWYRQILGQKVEFLVSFYNNEISEKSEIFDDQFSVERPDGSNFTLKIRSTKLEDSAMYFCASGDRNYGYTFGSGTRLTVV.

The chain is built from TRBV7-8 and TRBJ1-4; D not resolved. V lost 8 bases and J lost 5, with 9 bases in between. Germline CDR1 is SGHVS and CDR2 is FQNEAQ. This CDR3 has 12 amino acids. This chain's CDR3 is CASGIRNEKLFF. CDR3 sequence (DNA): TGTGCCAGCGGGATCAGGAATGAAAAACTGTTTTTT.

The J gene is TRBJ2-5, the V gene TRBV25-1; D is possibly TRBD2 (5 bases). CDR1 MGHDK and CDR2 SYGVNS come from the germline V gene. CDR3 size: 14 residues. With 2 bases removed from V and 7 bases from J, the gap between germline ends came to 14 bases. CDR3 loop: CASSERSGYGTQYF. In nucleotides, the CDR3 is TGTGCCAGCAGTGAACGCTCGGGGTACGGGACCCAGTACTTC.

The V call is TRBV7-2, the J call TRBJ2-1; D may match TRBD1 or TRBD2 (5 bases each). This CDR3 contains 14 residues. Germline CDR1 reads SGHTA; CDR2 reads FQGNSA. V lost 11 bases and J lost 3, with 17 bases in between. The chain's CDR3 is CAVRVRDHYNEQFF. The CDR3 nucleotides read TGTGCCGTTAGGGTTCGGGACCACTACAATGAGCAGTTCTTC.

This sequence joins TRBV27 and TRBJ1-2; 12 bases agree with TRBD1. The CDR3 runs 15 residues. Trimming took 11 bases from V and 6 from J; bases not matched to a gene: 13. The germline gives CDR1 MNHEY, CDR2 SMNVEV (reference sequence). The CDR3 loop reads CAFGRGTGGANGYTF. The CDR3 DNA is TGTGCCTTTGGGAGAGGGACAGGGGGCGCGAATGGCTACACCTTC.

The rearrangement uses TRBV4-1 and TRBJ2-7; TRBD1 matches 7 bases. Germline-derived CDR1 and CDR2 are MGHRA and YSYEKL. This CDR3 is built from 15 residues. The ends lost 6 bases at V and 6 bases at J; junction bases unmatched: 14. The DNA for the CDR3 is TGCGCCAGCAGTAACCCGGGACAGCTACTTTCCGAGCAGTACTTC. It codes for CASSNPGQLLSEQYF.